The rows below give T cell receptor beta chains drawn from one sample of a study of early T cells in non-severe SARS-CoV-2 infection. TCRdb passed the 5' RACE reads through MiXCR, listing each CDR3 protein once. The sample lists approximately 35,000 distinct CDR3 sequences, approximately 7.1% seen once, with about an eighth in the top ten. Material: whole blood, obtained at baseline. Every receptor here comes from an adult who was a healthcare worker with PCR-confirmed SARS-CoV-2 infection or an uninfected control (not recorded which). Each CDR3 is given with its conserved first and last residue. The D gene is left open where the match is weak. Expanded clones get a size class; other rows say once, few or many, or leave the size out.

V	D	size	J	DNA	CDR3
TRBV20-1	TRBD1	many	TRBJ1-1	TGCAGTGCCGGGGGACAGCTTAACACTGAAGCTTTCTTT	CSAGGQLNTEAFF
TRBV3-1	.	few	TRBJ2-1	TGTGCCAGCAGCCAAGACAATGAGCAGTTCTTC	CASSQDNEQFF
TRBV5-5	.	few	TRBJ2-3	TGTGCCAGCAGCTTGCCTACAGCAAGCACAGATACGCAGTATTTT	CASSLPTASTDTQYF
TRBV12-3/TRBV12-4	.	many	TRBJ1-1	TGTGCCAGCAGTAGGGGGTCGAAAACTGAAGCTTTCTTT	CASSRGSKTEAFF
TRBV29-1	TRBD1	few	TRBJ2-1	TGCAGCGTTGGCCCAGATCCAGGGGGAATCATCTTC	CSVGPDPGGIIF
TRBV6-5	TRBD1	.	TRBJ1-2	TGTGCCAGCAGTTACGGGACAGGGGATTTAGTGAACTATGGCTACACCTTC	CASSYGTGDLVNYGYTF
TRBV5-1	.	many	TRBJ1-5	TGCGCCAGCAGCTTGGATCCAGGGACCAATCAGCCCCAGCATTTT	CASSLDPGTNQPQHF
TRBV24-1	.	.	TRBJ2-6	TGTGCCACCAGTGCCGCTGGGGGAAGCCATTCCTCTGGGGCCAACGTCCTGACTTTC	CATSAAGGSHSSGANVLTF
TRBV20-1	TRBD1	.	TRBJ2-7	TGCAGTGCTAGAGATCCTCGGGACAGGGATTTTTACGAGCAGTACTTC	CSARDPRDRDFYEQYF
TRBV5-6	TRBD2	few	TRBJ2-2	TGTGCCAGCAGCTCCCCAGGACTAGCGGGACAAACCGGGGAGCTGTTTTTT	CASSSPGLAGQTGELFF
TRBV7-2	.	few	TRBJ2-3	TGTGCCAGCAGCCCGCTCGACAGAGATACGCAGTATTTT	CASSPLDRDTQYF
TRBV28	.	many	TRBJ1-5	TGTGCCAGCAGTTTGGCAGGGGTGAATCAGCCCCAGCATTTT	CASSLAGVNQPQHF
TRBV7-9	.	.	TRBJ2-7	TGTGCCAGCAGCTTGGGGCTTGGGGAGGGGGCCTACGAGCAGTACTTC	CASSLGLGEGAYEQYF
TRBV4-2	TRBD2	many	TRBJ2-2	TGTGCCAGCAGCCAAGATCCTAGCGGGAGCTGGGAGCTGTTTTTT	CASSQDPSGSWELFF
TRBV6-2/TRBV6-3	.	.	TRBJ1-1	TGTGCCAGCAGTTACCCCGGACCCCTGGGAACTGAAGCTTTCTTT	CASSYPGPLGTEAFF
TRBV27	TRBD2	many	TRBJ2-4	TGTGCCAGCAGTCCCACCGGACTAGCGGGGGCCGCTAGGGACATTCAGTACTTC	CASSPTGLAGAARDIQYF